This passage covers 26 T cell receptor beta chains from one sample sequenced in a study of cytomegalovirus exposure and HLA in healthy donors. 60 Vbeta and 13 Jbeta primers were used in PCR. Sequencing used immunoSEQ multiplex PCR; TCRdb keeps in-frame clones, though not all of them. The sample lists roughly 71,000 clones, roughly 74% occurring once. Sequencing was done on a sample of PBMCs. The receptors here all came from a human donor in good health.

V is TRBV18 and J is TRBJ1-4; D ambiguous. V was shortened by 3 bases and J by 8 bases, with 10 bases between the two germline ends. Germline CDR1 reads KGHSH; CDR2 reads LQKENI. The CDR3 has 13 amino acids. CDR3 in DNA: TGTGCCAGCTCACCGTCAGGAAAGGAAAAACTGTTTTTT. As protein: CASSPSGKEKLFF.

The chain combines TRBV27 with TRBJ2-7, with D uncertain. V lost 6 bases to trimming and J lost 0 bases, with 3 bases between them. Germline-derived CDR1 and CDR2 are MNHEY and SMNVEV (reference sequence). The CDR3 loop spans 11 amino acids. The CDR3 protein is CASSVSYEQYF. For the CDR3, the DNA is TGTGCCAGCAGCGTCTCCTACGAGCAGTACTTC.

V is TRBV30 and J is TRBJ1-2; D is possibly TRBD1 (6 bases). V was trimmed by 6 bases and J by 8 bases, leaving 28 bases between them. CDR1 and CDR2 from the germline V gene are GTSNPN and SVGIG (reference sequence). CDR3 length: 16 residues. The CDR3 sequence is CACLSTLRTAEMGYTF. The CDR3 DNA reads as TGTGCCTGTCTTAGCACCCTCAGGACAGCTGAGATGGGCTACACCTTC.

The V and J genes are TRBV5-1 and TRBJ2-1; 10 bases match TRBD2. The CDR3 contains 16 residues. Germline CDR1 SGHRS, CDR2 YFSETQ. The V and J ends lost 3 bases and 8 bases, in that order; junction bases with no gene match: 11. The CDR3, as DNA: TGCGCCAGCAGCTACGGGACTAGCGACACGGGCGATGAGCAGTTCTTC. This gives the protein CASSYGTSDTGDEQFF.

This clone was seen more than once but under ten times. This chain uses TRBV2 with TRBJ2-3, with TRBD2 as a possible D gene (6 bases). CDR1 is SNHLY and CDR2 is FYNNEI in the germline V gene. The V and J ends lost 6 bases and 2 bases respectively, with 12 bases between them. This CDR3 comprises 14 residues. The CDR3: CASRPGLSTDTQYF. The CDR3 nucleotides are TGTGCCAGCAGGCCGGGACTCTCCACAGATACGCAGTATTTT.

The chain couples TRBV30 to TRBJ2-2; D might be TRBD2 (7 bases). V was trimmed by 0 bases and J by 5 bases, leaving 13 bases between them. The CDR3 covers 15 residues. Germline loops: CDR1 GTSNPN, CDR2 SVGIG (reference sequence). CDR3 sequence: CAWSVLGGPTGELFF. The CDR3 DNA is TGTGCCTGGAGTGTACTCGGGGGGCCGACCGGGGAGCTGTTTTTT. Based on the CDR3 plus reference TRBV30 and TRBJ2-2, the full variable domain is SQTIHQWPATLVQPVGSPLSLECTVEGTSNPNLYWYRQAAGRGLQLLFYSVGIGQISSEVPQNLSASRPQDRQFILSSKKLLLSDSGFYLCAWSVLGGPTGELFFGEGSRLTVL.

The CDR3: CASSYAGGAYEQYF. For the CDR3, the DNA is TGTGCCAGCAGTTACGCGGGAGGGGCCTACGAGCAGTACTTC. This chain connects TRBV27 to TRBJ2-7; 9 bases line up with TRBD2. The CDR3 sequence is 14 residues long. CDR1 is MNHEY and CDR2 is SMNVEV in the germline V gene (reference sequence). J gave up 2 bases and V 4 bases, and 3 bases lay outside the gene matches.

V is TRBV19 and J is TRBJ1-5; unclear D gene. Trimming removed 3 bases from V and 0 bases from J, with 9 bases in between. The CDR3 spans 15 residues. The germline CDR1 and CDR2 sequences are LNHDA and SQIVND (reference sequence). Here the CDR3 DNA reads TGTGCCAGTAGTATGACCGACTATAGCAATCAGCCCCAGCATTTT. It specifies CASSMTDYSNQPQHF.

About this clone itself: Other nucleotide sequences in the sample specify the same CDR3. The CDR3 DNA sequence: TGTGCCATCAGTGAGACAGGGGGCGGCACTGAAGCTTTCTTT. It translates to CAISETGGGTEAFF. The chain recombines TRBV10-3 with TRBJ1-1; the match to TRBD1 covers 9 bases. CDR1 is ENHRY, CDR2 SYGVKD, per germline. With V trimmed by 2 bases and J by 4 bases, 2 bases remained unmatched. The CDR3 runs 14 residues.

This clone occurred a few times. This chain connects TRBV7-9 to TRBJ1-3; 9 bases match TRBD1. The CDR3 is 16 residues long. The V gene's germline CDR1 is SEHNR and CDR2 FQNEAQ (reference sequence). V was clipped by 4 bases and J by 1 base; unmatched bases: 5. The CDR3 DNA is TGTGCCAGCAGCTCATCACAGGGGGCATCTGGAAACACCATATATTTT. This gives the protein CASSSSQGASGNTIYF. Full variable domain (missing parts from reference TRBV7-9 and TRBJ1-3): DTGVSQNPRHKITKRGQNVTFRCDPISEHNRLYWYRQTLGQGPEFLTYFQNEAQLEKSRLLSDRFSAERPKGSFSTLEIQRTEQGDSAMYLCASSSSQGASGNTIYFGEGSWLTVV.

This clone appeared a few times. CDR3 region: CASSVEAGEIYEQYF. The CDR3 region has the DNA TGTGCCAGCAGCGTAGAGGCGGGAGAGATCTACGAGCAGTACTTC. The rearrangement joins TRBV9 to TRBJ2-7, with 7 bases lining up with TRBD2. The germline CDR1 and CDR2 sequences are SGDLS and YYNGEE. The CDR3 length is 15 residues. The trim removed 0 bases at V and 3 bases at J, leaving 6 bases unmatched.

This chain links TRBV19 with TRBJ1-2, with D possibly TRBD1 on 6 matching bases. The length of the CDR3 is 14 residues. Between the trimmed V and J ends, which lost 7 bases and 6 bases, there was a span of 18 bases. Per germline, CDR1 LNHDA and CDR2 SQIVND (reference sequence). CDR3 region: CASTHLLTGNGYTF. DNA for the CDR3: TGTGCCAGTACCCATTTACTAACAGGGAATGGCTACACCTTC.

The chain carries TRBV6-1 and TRBJ1-2; 11 bases line up with TRBD1. The junction had 1 base not matched to a gene; V was cut back by 6 bases and J by 7 bases. This CDR3 has 12 amino acids. CDR1 is MNHNS and CDR2 is SASEGT in the germline V gene. The CDR3 loop is CASSGTGGGYTF. The CDR3 coding sequence is TGTGCCAGCAGCGGGACAGGGGGTGGCTACACCTTC.

The rearrangement links TRBV6-4 to TRBJ2-2; D remains unclear. V was shortened by 3 bases and J by 3 bases, with 5 bases between the two germline ends. CDR3 length: 13 residues. CDR1 and CDR2 (germline): MRHNA, SNTAGT. The CDR3 loop reads CASSDADTGELFF. CDR3 DNA sequence: TGTGCCAGCAGTGATGCGGACACCGGGGAGCTGTTTTTT.

This clone was seen only a few times. The V and J genes are TRBV7-9 and TRBJ2-2; 9 bases match TRBD2. This CDR3 has 16 amino acids. V lost 2 bases, J lost 3 bases, and 4 bases stayed unmatched. Germline-derived CDR1 and CDR2 are SEHNR and FQNEAQ (reference sequence). This chain's CDR3 is CASSLPAGGDTGELFF. The CDR3 coding sequence is TGTGCCAGCAGCTTACCAGCGGGAGGCGACACCGGGGAGCTGTTTTTT.

The V call is TRBV7-9, the J call TRBJ1-4; D gene unclear. Deletions cut 1 base from V and 14 bases from J, with 14 bases between. This CDR3 has 13 amino acids. In germline, CDR1 is SEHNR, CDR2 FQNEAQ (reference sequence). The CDR3 DNA follows: TGTGCCAGCAGCTTAGTGGGTCCCACGGGGCTGTTTTTT. Encoded protein: CASSLVGPTGLFF.

This sequence joins TRBV6-5 and TRBJ2-2, with 10 nucleotides matching TRBD1. After removal of 9 bases from V and 6 bases from J, the junction contained 7 bases not matched to a gene. The CDR3 spans 14 residues. The germline CDR1 and CDR2 sequences are MNHEY and SVGAGI. CDR3 region: CASGKDRGAGELFF. In DNA, the CDR3 is TGTGCCAGTGGGAAGGACAGGGGGGCCGGGGAGCTGTTTTTT.

This clone was seen a single time. The rearrangement links TRBV6-5 to TRBJ2-6; 8 bases line up with TRBD2. This CDR3 spans 15 amino acids. The V and J ends lost 6 bases and 2 bases, in that order; junction bases with no gene match: 3. Germline loops: CDR1 MNHEY, CDR2 SVGAGI. The CDR3 loop reads CASRGRGAGANVLTF. The CDR3 bases are TGTGCCAGCAGGGGGCGGGGGGCTGGGGCCAACGTCCTGACTTTC.

This clone was seen only once. This rearrangement joins TRBV11-3 to TRBJ1-1; 9 positions agree with TRBD1. Germline V gives CDR1 SGHNT, CDR2 YENEEA. V shed 3 bases and J 1 base; nucleotides not matched to a gene: 3. The length of the CDR3 is 15 residues. CDR3 sequence: CASSFGQGSNTEAFF. CDR3 bases: TGTGCCAGCAGCTTTGGACAGGGGTCGAACACTGAAGCTTTCTTT.

The chain joins TRBV15 to TRBJ2-3; 7 bases line up with TRBD1. V shed 8 bases and J 3 bases; nucleotides not matched to a gene: 11. Germline assignment: CDR1 LNHNV and CDR2 YYDKDF (reference sequence). The CDR3 is 15 amino acids. The CDR3 spells CATSYLQGETDTQYF. CDR3 coding DNA: TGTGCCACCTCGTACCTCCAGGGGGAAACAGATACGCAGTATTTT.

The J gene is TRBJ1-4, the V gene TRBV5-6, with 9 bases aligning to TRBD1. Trimming cost V 3 bases and J 3 bases; bases outside gene matches: 3. CDR3 length: 15 residues. The germline gives CDR1 SGHDT, CDR2 YYEEEE. CDR3 bases: TGTGCCAGCAGCTACCGGACAGGGGCTAATGAAAAACTGTTTTTT. It specifies CASSYRTGANEKLFF.

The J gene is TRBJ1-1, the V gene TRBV19; 8 positions agree with TRBD1. Germline CDR1 is LNHDA and CDR2 is SQIVND (reference sequence). V lost 5 bases to trimming and J lost 3 bases; unmatched junction nucleotides: 11. This CDR3 region has 16 residues. Here the CDR3 DNA reads TGTGCCAGTAGTCTATATTCAGGGGGCGGGGACACTGAAGCTTTCTTT. It specifies CASSLYSGGGDTEAFF.

In its sample, this clone was seen once. This chain uses TRBV11-3 with TRBJ2-1, with D possibly matching TRBD1 (7 bases). Looked up from germline, CDR1 is SGHNT and CDR2 is YENEEA. This CDR3 has 14 residues. Between the trimmed V and J ends, which lost 3 bases and 4 bases, there was a span of 10 bases. CDR3 loop: CASSLPGGYNEQFF. In DNA form, the CDR3 reads TGTGCCAGCAGCTTGCCAGGGGGGTACAATGAGCAGTTCTTC. The variable domain in full, with the rest retrieved from reference TRBV11-3 and TRBJ2-1, is EAGVVQSPRYKIIEKKQPVAFWCNPISGHNTLYWYLQNLGQGPELLIRYENEEAVDDSQLPKDRFSAERLKGVDSTLKIQPAELGDSAVYLCASSLPGGYNEQFFGPGTRLTVL.

The chain carries TRBV19 and TRBJ1-4, with a possible D match to TRBD1 (5 bases). Germline V gives CDR1 LNHDA, CDR2 SQIVND (reference sequence). The CDR3 length is 17 residues. Trimming cost V 7 bases and J 8 bases, with 26 bases left between them. For the CDR3, the DNA is TGTGCCAGTACCTTAGCGAGGGGCGGGGCTCTCGAGGAAAAACTGTTTTTT. Translated, it gives CASTLARGGALEEKLFF.

V is TRBV29-1 and J is TRBJ2-1; 13 nucleotides align to TRBD2. Germline CDR1 is SQVTM and CDR2 is ANQGSEA. V shed 3 bases, J shed 4 bases, and the junction held 3 bases outside the gene matches. The CDR3 contains 15 residues. The CDR3 spells CSVDGTSGTYNEQFF. The DNA for the CDR3 is TGCAGCGTTGACGGGACTAGCGGGACTTACAATGAGCAGTTCTTC.

On this clone itself: Germline and junction disagree at one end, which may indicate a read error. The rearrangement joins TRBV2 to TRBJ1-2, with D perhaps TRBD1 (6 bases). Germline CDR1 and CDR2: SNHLY and FYNNEI. The CDR3 is made up of 13 amino acids. CDR3 region: CASREGQNYGYTF. CDR3 nucleotides: TGTGCCAGCAGAGAAGGACAGAACTATGGCTACACCTTC. Supplemented by reference TRBV2 and TRBJ1-2, the full variable domain reads EPEVTQTPSHQVTQMGQEVILRCVPISNHLYFYWYRQILGQKVEFLVSFYNNEISEKSEIFDDQFSVERPDGSNFTLKIRSTKLEDSAMYFCASREGQNYGYTFGSGTRLTVV.